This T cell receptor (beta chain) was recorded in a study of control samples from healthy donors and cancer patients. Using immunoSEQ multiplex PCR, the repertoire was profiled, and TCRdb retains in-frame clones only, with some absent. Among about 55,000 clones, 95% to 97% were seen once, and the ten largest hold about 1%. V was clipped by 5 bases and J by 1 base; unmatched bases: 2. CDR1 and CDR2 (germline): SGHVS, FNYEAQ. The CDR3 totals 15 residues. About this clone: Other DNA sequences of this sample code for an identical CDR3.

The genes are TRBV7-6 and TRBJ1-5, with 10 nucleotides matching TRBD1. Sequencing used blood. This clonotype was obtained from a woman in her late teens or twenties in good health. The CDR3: CASSLGQGSNQPQHF. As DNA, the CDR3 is TGTGCCAGCAGCCTGGGACAGGGGAGCAATCAGCCCCAGCATTTT.